This T cell receptor (beta chain) was recovered during a study of cytomegalovirus exposure and HLA in healthy donors (dated by TCRdb to 2016 to 2017). Study-level background: An earlier analysis of about 530 of the donors reported under 300 Gb of sequence data and roughly 120 million unique TCR beta sequences obtained from roughly 180 million T cells. In addition to the first cohort of approximately 670 subjects, a separate validation cohort of 120 different subjects was used. A later analysis re-examined previously published TCR beta repertoires from about 700 donors and added high-resolution HLA genotyping to investigate patterns of TCR occurrence. High-throughput TCR immunosequencing, statistical association of individual TCRs with disease status, and machine learning were combined to predict cytomegalovirus infection status. Four or five DR-DQ haplotypes were treated as single units for association and clustering because of strong linkage in the cohort. The aim of the study was to test whether cataloging public T cell receptors could identify signatures of past pathogen exposure. Alongside the repertoire data, information on donor age, sex, ethnicity and CMV serostatus was compiled. Using immunosequencing, the study profiled T cell repertoires from some 670 subjects and related those repertoires to cytomegalovirus serostatus. Typing coverage varied by locus: roughly 629-630 donors for A, B, C, DRB1 and DQB1; under 550 for DQA1; some 610 for DPA1; around 450 for DPB1. Class I and class II HLA loci were covered by the typing at four-digit resolution. The later analysis used no new phenotypic data to find candidate immune exposures, relying instead on TCR beta sequences and their occurrence across donors. An early release covering 550 to 650 HLA-typed donors comprised approximately 290 gigabases of sequencing data and approximately 80 million unique TCR sequences. Among some 410 genotyped donors of the cohort, an average of roughly 230,000 unique TCR beta nucleotide sequences was sequenced per donor, of which about 20% were non-productive. Every discovery cohort repertoire had been produced on one sequencing platform. To decide whether each TCR beta V gene segment behaved as functional or pseudogenic, an earlier analysis of some 540 of the donors relied on high-throughput TCR beta sequencing. A later genetic analysis used genome-wide SNP genotypes for about 60% of the 666 donors, treating that subset as a discovery cohort. Of the 398 genotyped donors, 65% to 90% fell in the genetic ancestry cluster associated with self-reported Caucasian donors.

The CDR3 goes from the cysteine to the phenylalanine over 16 residues. Only the CDR3 DNA stays, 48 bases, in frame from base 1. As encoded in the germline V gene, CDR1 is SGHTA while CDR2 is FQGTGA. The V end gives up 4 bases and the J end 3 bases, leaving 12 bases in the junction not matched to a gene. What the work shows at the level of the full study, not this receptor alone: When HLA alleles, especially DR and DQ, strongly co-occurred, attributing TCR associations to individual alleles was difficult. For the cohort, immune exposure information was limited to CMV serostatus. Correlated functional status among segregating V segments might reflect linkage disequilibrium, but an unknown experimental factor could not be ruled out. This cohort had only TCR beta chains sequenced, and the lack of alpha or paired-chain data limited which features could be detected. According to a later analysis, TCR association rates differed among HLA loci, with DRB1 alleles showing the most associated TCRs and HLA-C alleles showing the fewest. According to the authors, the approach could potentially be generalized to other disease states and immunological phenotypes. Because HLA typing was missing for some donors at each locus, association tests included only the typed subset. A later analysis found that HLA-associated TCR beta chains were more clonally expanded and had lower generation probabilities than equally common non-associated chains. A later analysis associated about 17,000 TCR beta sequences with specific HLA alleles at a false discovery rate of 0.05. According to a later analysis, parvovirus B19, influenza, CMV and Epstein-Barr virus appeared linked to several top co-occurrence clusters. Most TCR sequences were seen in very few donors, while some public TCRs were found in many individuals. Cytomegalovirus status was reported to be diagnosed by the classifier with high specificity and sensitivity in both the original and validation cohorts. A later genetic analysis reported fewer N-insertions in productive TCRs among donors in an Asian-associated ancestry cluster than the roughly 720-donor mean. The sequencing pipeline was judged likely to have produced a cluster of highly shared sequence variants as a technical artifact. Most CMV-associated TCR beta chains appeared to be HLA-restricted in a later analysis, and the HLA associations seemed to be driven largely by CMV exposure. Presence/absence analyses assumed roughly uniform sequencing depth across donors, an assumption that may not hold. Because counts were too low, seventeen rarely observed V segments, including chromosome 9 orphons, were left out of the earlier analysis of approximately 500 of the donors. In an earlier analysis of approximately 600 of the donors, most TCR beta V segments were observed in productive rearrangements about 90% or about 30% of the time, broadly matching IMGT annotations. V-gene and J-gene trimming of TCR beta chains was associated with a missense DCLRE1C variant in a later genetic analysis, and the association was replicated in an independent cohort. A further reported finding was that TCR beta sequences accurately predicted the HLA-A and HLA-B alleles for most subjects in the first cohort. The study listed around 160 TCR beta chains as associated with cytomegalovirus. In vitro tests confirmed that a few of the cytomegalovirus-associated TCR beta chains recognize cytomegalovirus antigens. The 87-base-pair reads could not distinguish some IMGT-functional V segments, including TRBV6-2 and TRBV6-3, so those segments were excluded.

The library was produced with the immunoSEQ multiplex PCR assay. For the multiplex PCR, a mixture combining 60 forward primers for TCR Vbeta segments and 13 reverse primers for TCR Jbeta segments was used. The CDR3 region of rearranged TCR beta genes was amplified from genomic DNA by a multiplex PCR assay. The Illumina HiSeq System was used to sequence the amplified TCR beta libraries as 87-base-pair reads. Per the original workflow: Across the 500 to 700 repertoires, a later analysis counted tens of millions of unique TCR beta chains, around 11 million of which were shared by at least two donors. Raw reads were error-corrected and collapsed into unique sequences with a nearest-neighbor algorithm that merged closely related sequences to remove PCR and sequencing errors. CDR3 sequences were aligned to IMGT reference sequences to assign V, D and J gene segments. For a sequence to be retained, a match of at least six nucleotides to both a V gene segment and a J gene segment was required. Rearrangements were called productive when the CDR3 lacked stop codons and stayed in frame with V and J; all others were non-productive. CDR3 was defined by IMGT convention, running from the second conserved V-encoded cysteine to the conserved J-encoded phenylalanine. The earlier analysis of approximately 590 of the donors excluded any sequence lacking an unambiguous match to a single V gene segment. An earlier analysis of fewer than 750 of the donors called V segments functional above 56.7% productive rearrangements and segregating when the between-donor standard deviation exceeded 5%. A statistical classification framework was built for diagnosing cytomegalovirus status from the catalog of TCR beta chain sequences. In a later analysis, TCR nucleotide sequences were compared against IMGT/GENE-DB human TR gene sequences so that V and J genes could be assigned. Using the TCRdist pipeline, a later analysis assigned CDR3 sequences along with most-parsimonious VDJ recombination scenarios. In a later analysis, each TCR beta chain was defined by its CDR3 amino acid sequence together with its V-gene family, and reads without a unique V-gene family were excluded. As a way to deal with suspected cross-contamination and a sequencing artifact, a later analysis dropped 592 nucleotide sequences that were highly shared and had low generation probability. A later analysis calculated a clonal expansion index for each public chain from normalized within-repertoire ranks of inferred template counts. In a later analysis, generation probabilities were computed using a VDJ recombination model fitted to out-of-frame rearrangements, and the results were checked against IGoR. A later analysis scored TCR-TCR, TCR-HLA and TCR-CMV co-occurrence with hypergeometric tests, applying a repertoire-size bias correction to TCR pairs. A later analysis estimated false discovery rates by permuting HLA or CMV assignments 20 times. In a later analysis, co-occurring TCRs were grouped using DBSCAN, with TCRdist sequence similarity added in when clustering inside HLA-allele-positive subsets. For co-occurrence clustering, repertoires with fewer than 30,000 or more than 120,000 public chains were excluded, along with roughly 5 repertoires with anomalous nucleotide sharing. TCRdb took this table from immuneACCESS and kept in-frame rearrangements with V and J called. Such tables lack part of the clones; where checked against another copy, unresolved V genes explain under half of the gap, and the rest is unexplained. V and J calls and clone size are as listed in that table; D and trimming were resolved from the DNA. In all, the sample holds about 140,000 clones, and around four fifths of those were seen once. The ten most abundant clones make up roughly 3.4% of the sample.

In the case of this clone: This clone's antigen is unknown. No base quality information exists; no much larger clone differs at one position.

The cohort consisted of more than 650 healthy bone marrow donors. Cohort members were all nominally healthy when sampled, although unrecorded immune exposures were likely present. The donor tested CMV seronegative, placing the donor among the roughly 340 seronegative members of the cohort. Every donor gave a peripheral blood sample, and the peripheral blood mononuclear cells from that sample were used for TCR beta sequencing. Genomic DNA extraction from the blood cell samples was performed with the Qiagen DNeasy Blood Extraction Kit. The source of this sequence is a male donor in good health and CMV-seronegative. Sequenced input: PBMCs. The chain couples TRBV7-3 to TRBJ2-7, with 7 junctional bases fitting TRBD2. The base sequence is TGTGCCAGCAGCTCGCCCCCACTAGCGAGACGCTACGAGCAGTACTTC. This gives the protein CASSSPPLARRYEQYF.